This TCR beta chain was identified in a study of T cells in Graves' hyperthyroidism and ophthalmopathy. Study-wide results and limits: Ophthalmopathy got predicted by the model a median approximately 6.3 months before its onset.

This clonotype was seen a single time. The antigen remains unidentified. This may come from a read error, since a much larger clone is one base off. The TCR beta CDR3 regions underwent amplification using RNA transcripts as the source. First-round RT-PCR of the TCR CDR3 relied on the HTBI primer set. Each CDR3 protein gets one entry after TCRdb re-called the multiplex PCR reads with MiXCR. The table includes around 600,000 distinct CDR3 sequences, 15% to 18% detected once. Germline assignment: CDR1 MNHNS and CDR2 SASEGT. The CDR3 contains 12 residues. The V and J ends lost 9 bases and 8 bases respectively, with 14 bases between them. Stable disease denoted Graves' hyperthyroidism without ophthalmopathy progression within 18 months. Orbital computed tomography and thyroid ultrasound, together with serum TRAb and thyroxine and clinical symptoms, were used for diagnoses. Fresh peripheral blood, 7.5 to 10 ml of it, supplied the PBMCs.

The sequenced sample was blood. V usage is TRBV6-1 and J usage is TRBJ2-1; D possibly corresponds to TRBD2 (6 bases). This TCR derives from a woman aged 25 to 39 with Graves' hyperthyroidism. The CDR3 region is CASRDSLHEQFF. Here the CDR3 DNA reads TGTGCCAGTCGGGACTCTCTCCATGAGCAGTTCTTC.